Shown below are 19 T cell receptor beta chains from a single sample sequenced in a study of T cell responses to AZD1222 COVID-19 vaccine. Measured with immunoSEQ multiplex PCR; TCRdb has only the in-frame clones, and not every one. This repertoire shows around 78,000 clones, roughly 87% found once; its top ten account for more than 20%. The material sequenced was peripheral blood, taken on day 0 of AZD1222 vaccination. Source of these receptors: an adult in good health.

The chain has TRBV11-2 and TRBJ2-2; D call uncertain. The germline CDR1 and CDR2 sequences are SGHAT and FQNNGV. This CDR3 has 15 amino acids. The germline V and J ends were trimmed by 1 base and 1 base, with 7 bases remaining between them. The CDR3 reads CASSLALGNTGELFF. The CDR3 DNA is TGTGCCAGCAGCTTAGCTCTCGGGAACACCGGGGAGCTGTTTTTT.

This clone has more than one count but fewer than ten. The chain employs TRBV2 and TRBJ1-2; 8 bases line up with TRBD1. Germline CDR1 and CDR2: SNHLY and FYNNEI. Trimming at V came to 7 bases and at J to 8 bases, leaving 9 bases not matched to a gene. The CDR3 is 13 amino acids. The CDR3 protein is CASTGQGTGGYTF. CDR3 DNA sequence: TGTGCCAGCACCGGACAGGGTACCGGAGGCTACACCTTC.

This chain uses TRBV6-4 with TRBJ1-6, with 9 bases aligning to TRBD1. This CDR3 is 15 amino acids long. With V trimmed by 6 bases and J by 7 bases, 7 bases remained unmatched. CDR1 is MRHNA and CDR2 is SNTAGT in the germline V gene. Written as DNA, the CDR3 is TGTGCCAGCAGCTGGACAGGGGCTAGAAATTCACCCCTCCACTTT. This translates into CASSWTGARNSPLHF.

The chain combines TRBV12-3 or TRBV12-4 with TRBJ1-2; D gene unclear. The CDR3 has 12 residues. V was cut by 5 bases and J by 8 bases, with 12 bases left in between. CDR3 DNA sequence: TGTGCCAGCAGTCCTGAGACGTGGGGCTACACCTTC. The encoded protein is CASSPETWGYTF.

The V and J genes are TRBV11-3 and TRBJ1-1, with D unresolved. This CDR3 is 12 amino acids long. The V and J ends lost 4 bases and 1 base respectively, with 4 bases between them. The V gene's germline CDR1 is SGHNT and CDR2 YENEEA. CDR3 amino acids: CASSYRNTEAFF. Here the CDR3 DNA reads TGTGCCAGCAGCTACCGGAACACTGAAGCTTTCTTT.

The CDR3 DNA reads as TGTGCCTGGAGTTTACGGGGGGCATCCTGGACCTACGAGCAGTACTTC. Its protein product is CAWSLRGASWTYEQYF. The J gene is TRBJ2-7, the V gene TRBV30, with D tentatively TRBD2 (7 bases). CDR1 and CDR2 (germline): GTSNPN, SVGIG (reference sequence). V dropped 2 bases and J dropped 2 bases, with 19 bases sitting between them. The CDR3 extends over 16 amino acids.

The chain has TRBV9 and TRBJ2-1; tentative D call: TRBD2 (7 bases). Germline-derived CDR1 and CDR2 are SGDLS and YYNGEE. Trimming took off 2 bases at V and 4 bases at J, with 13 bases between the two ends. The CDR3 extends over 15 amino acids. The DNA of the CDR3 is TGTGCCAGCAGCGTGGGGGGGGCACTGTACAATGAGCAGTTCTTC. This translates into CASSVGGALYNEQFF.

Ten or more counts support this clone. The J gene is TRBJ2-7, the V gene TRBV6-1; D gene uncertain. V gave up 2 bases and J gave up 5 bases, with 10 bases separating them. Germline V gene lookup returns CDR1 MNHNS and CDR2 SASEGT. The CDR3 sequence is 13 residues long. Written as DNA, the CDR3 is TGTGCCAGCAGTGAACAGGAAATCCACGAGCAGTACTTC. The encoded protein is CASSEQEIHEQYF.

The gene calls are TRBV7-3 and TRBJ1-1; TRBD1 might be the D (5 bases). Germline V gene sequence: CDR1 SGHTA, CDR2 FQGTGA. The V end was cut by 5 bases, the J end by 1 base, with 8 bases between. The CDR3 extends over 13 amino acids. Written as DNA, the CDR3 is TGTGCCAGCAGCGCCACAGGGAACACTGAAGCTTTCTTT. Residues: CASSATGNTEAFF.

The V gene is TRBV7-2, the J gene TRBJ2-7, with 7 bases fitting TRBD2. Per germline, CDR1 SGHTA and CDR2 FQGNSA. Trimming removed 3 bases from V and 4 bases from J; junction bases left unmatched: 6. This CDR3 spans 14 amino acids. CDR3 nucleotides: TGTGCCAGCAGCTTGCGGGAGAGATGGTACGAGCAGTACTTC. It specifies CASSLRERWYEQYF.

The chain is built from TRBV7-2 and TRBJ1-2; no reliable D call. The CDR3 covers 13 residues. CDR1 is SGHTA, CDR2 FQGNSA, per germline. V gave up 8 bases and J gave up 6 bases, with 16 bases separating them. CDR3 DNA: TGTGCCAGCTTGAAATGGGGTTCGCATGGCTACACCTTC. Residues: CASLKWGSHGYTF.

The gene calls are TRBV18 and TRBJ1-6, with unresolved D. Looked up from germline, CDR1 is KGHSH and CDR2 is LQKENI. Trimming left V 2 bases short and J 10 bases short, with 18 bases between. The CDR3 length is 16 residues. CDR3 protein: CASSPERDQGRSPLHF. DNA for the CDR3: TGTGCCAGCTCACCAGAACGGGATCAAGGACGGTCACCCCTCCACTTT.

Only one count was recorded for this clone. This chain joins TRBV7-9 and TRBJ2-1, with 7 bases fitting TRBD1. In germline, CDR1 is SEHNR, CDR2 FQNEAQ (reference sequence). The CDR3 is made up of 17 amino acids. The ends lost 5 bases at V and 9 bases at J; junction bases unmatched: 19. The CDR3 protein is CASSLPGGTLNLREQFF. The CDR3, as DNA: TGTGCCAGCAGCCTCCCAGGGGGTACACTAAACTTACGTGAGCAGTTCTTC.

This clone was observed a few times. CDR3 nucleotide sequence: TGCAGCGTGGGGGGCACGGCCCAGGAAGAAAAACTGTTTTTT. Amino acids: CSVGGTAQEEKLFF. This chain joins TRBV29-1 and TRBJ1-4; maybe TRBD1 (6 bases). The CDR3 length is 14 residues. Germline CDR1 reads SQVTM; CDR2 reads ANQGSEA. Trimming pared 6 bases from V and 8 bases from J, leaving 19 bases between.

The CDR3 sequence is CASSLAGGWETQYF. The CDR3 region has the DNA TGTGCCAGCAGCTTGGCTGGGGGGTGGGAGACCCAGTACTTC. The rearrangement uses TRBV5-5 and TRBJ2-5; D possibly corresponds to TRBD2 (6 bases). The CDR3 runs 14 residues. Germline V gene sequence: CDR1 SGHKS, CDR2 YYEKEE (reference sequence). V shed 0 bases and J shed 5 bases, with 11 bases lying between them.

The rearrangement links TRBV5-1 to TRBJ1-2; D call uncertain. In germline, CDR1 is SGHRS, CDR2 YFSETQ. V dropped 6 bases and J dropped 3 bases, with 18 bases sitting between them. CDR3 length equals 15 residues. CDR3 nucleotides: TGCGCCAGCAAGGTTAGAGATCGGGTGGACTATGGCTACACCTTC. This translates into CASKVRDRVDYGYTF.

The CDR3 DNA sequence: TGTGCCAGCAGTTTATCCCACCCGTCAGATACGCAGTATTTT. Translation gives CASSLSHPSDTQYF. The chain has TRBV27 and TRBJ2-3; D gene ambiguous. This CDR3 comprises 14 residues. Germline CDR1 MNHEY, CDR2 SMNVEV (reference sequence). The V end was cut by 0 bases, the J end by 4 bases, with 8 bases between.

The chain recombines TRBV4-1 with TRBJ2-7, with TRBD1 as a possible D gene (5 bases). There are 13 residues in the CDR3. Trimming pared 3 bases from V and 5 bases from J, leaving 11 bases between. Germline assignment: CDR1 MGHRA and CDR2 YSYEKL. CDR3 nucleotides: TGCGCCAGCAGCCAGGCAAAAGGGGACGAGCAGTACTTC. Amino acid sequence: CASSQAKGDEQYF.

This chain joins TRBV19 and TRBJ1-2; 7 bases fit TRBD1. The germline gives CDR1 LNHDA, CDR2 SQIVND (reference sequence). The CDR3 sequence is 16 residues long. Trimming at V came to 1 base and at J to 4 bases, leaving 9 bases not matched to a gene. The CDR3 nucleotides read TGTGCCAGTAGTATAGTATGGGACAGCTCTTCCTATGGCTACACCTTC. Protein: CASSIVWDSSSYGYTF.